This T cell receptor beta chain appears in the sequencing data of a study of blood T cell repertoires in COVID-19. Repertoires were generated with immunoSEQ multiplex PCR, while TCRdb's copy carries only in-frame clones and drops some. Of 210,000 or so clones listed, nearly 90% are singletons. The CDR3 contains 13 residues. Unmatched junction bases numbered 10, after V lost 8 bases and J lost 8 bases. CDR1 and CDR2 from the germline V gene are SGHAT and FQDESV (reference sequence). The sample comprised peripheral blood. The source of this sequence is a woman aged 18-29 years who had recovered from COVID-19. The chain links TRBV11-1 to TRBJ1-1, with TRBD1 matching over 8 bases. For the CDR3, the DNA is TGTGCCAGCGGCGGGACAGGAAGACTCGAAGCTTTCTTT. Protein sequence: CASGGTGRLEAFF.